This T cell receptor beta chain emerged from a study of shared T cell receptors in the human thymus. Germline V gives CDR1 MDHEN, CDR2 SYDVKM. Trimming removed 3 bases from V and 3 bases from J; junction bases left unmatched: 4. The CDR3 has 17 amino acids. Method: immunoSEQ multiplex PCR; TCRdb's copy keeps in-frame clones and lacks some. The profile shows about 660,000 clones, more than 75% of them singletons. This clone appeared a single time. These data also featured in a second study, about human thymus T cells. That publication notes: The study used thymus tissue resected during corrective heart surgery. Thymic and blood repertoires appeared to display a bias in their usage of V and J genes. Highly overlapping thymic repertoires in unrelated individuals were reported by related research.

This TCR was recovered from a boy younger than two with a congenital heart defect. The sample taken for sequencing was thymocytes. This chain links TRBV28 with TRBJ2-1, with 14 bases identical to TRBD2. The CDR3 sequence is CASSLAGTSGSYNEQFF. In DNA form, the CDR3 reads TGTGCCAGCAGTTTGGCCGGGACTAGCGGGAGCTACAATGAGCAGTTCTTC.